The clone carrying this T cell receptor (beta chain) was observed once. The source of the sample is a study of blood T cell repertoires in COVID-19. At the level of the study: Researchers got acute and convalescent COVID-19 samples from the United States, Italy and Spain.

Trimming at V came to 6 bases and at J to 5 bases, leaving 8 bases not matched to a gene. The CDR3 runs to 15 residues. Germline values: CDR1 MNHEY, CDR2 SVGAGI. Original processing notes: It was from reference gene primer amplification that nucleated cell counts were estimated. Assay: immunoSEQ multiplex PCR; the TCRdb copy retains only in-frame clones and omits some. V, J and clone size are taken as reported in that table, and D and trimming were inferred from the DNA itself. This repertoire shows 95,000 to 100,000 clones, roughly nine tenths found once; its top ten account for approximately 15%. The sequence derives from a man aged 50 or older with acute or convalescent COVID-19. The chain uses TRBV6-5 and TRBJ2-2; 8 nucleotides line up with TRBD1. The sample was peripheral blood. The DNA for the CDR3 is TGTGCCAGCAGGCGAGACAGGGGTTGGACCGGGGAGCTGTTTTTT. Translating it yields CASRRDRGWTGELFF.